The clone carrying this T cell receptor beta chain has a count of ten or more. Its antigen is unidentified. The sample originates from a study of response to subunit inactivated influenza vaccine. Whole-study results and caveats: After each seasonal influenza vaccination, few new T cells are recruited, the authors suggested.

TCRdb passed the RT-PCR reads through MiXCR, listing each CDR3 protein once. This sample has approximately 700,000 distinct CDR3 sequences; about a sixth occur once, and the top ten carry roughly 11%. The CDR3 spans 15 residues. V was cut by 1 base and J by 2 bases, with 12 bases left in between. The germline V gene has CDR1 LGHDT and CDR2 YNNKEL (reference sequence). This TCR came from a man aged 50 to 59 who received an inactivated influenza vaccine. Sequences were derived from PBMCs from blood, sampled roughly 12 days after vaccination. The chain combines TRBV3-1 with TRBJ2-7; no definite D call. CDR3 sequence (DNA): TGTGCCAGCAGCCAAGGGATCAGTTCTGCCTACGAGCAGTACTTC. As protein: CASSQGISSAYEQYF.